These T cell receptor beta chains were read from a single sample in a study of STAT5B mutations in CD4+ large granular lymphocyte leukemia. The method was immunoSEQ multiplex PCR; TCRdb's version includes in-frame clones alone and lacks a portion of them. Of around 50,000 clones listed, about 80% are singletons. Sequencing was carried out using CD4+ T cells from blood buffy coats. Every receptor here comes from a human donor in good health. CDR3s include the opening cysteine and the closing phenylalanine or tryptophan. D genes are given only for firm matches. Clone size is shown for a subset of rows, as once, few, many or a class of expanded clone.

D: NA; J: TRBJ2-7; V: TRBV10-3; size: NA; CDR3: CAINGAGVVYEQYF; DNA: TGTGCCATCAATGGGGCAGGGGTAGTCTACGAGCAGTACTTC
D: NA; J: TRBJ2-7; V: TRBV2; size: NA; CDR3: CASSGREGVYRDEQYF; DNA: TGTGCCAGCAGTGGTCGCGAGGGGGTATATAGGGACGAGCAGTACTTC
D: TRBD2; J: TRBJ2-5; V: TRBV5-5; size: NA; CDR3: CASSNGREETQYF; DNA: TGTGCCAGCAGCAACGGGAGGGAAGAGACCCAGTACTTC
D: TRBD1; J: TRBJ1-2; V: TRBV10-1; size: NA; CDR3: CASSEDRDYGYTF; DNA: TGCGCCAGCAGCGAAGACAGGGACTATGGCTACACCTTC
D: NA; J: TRBJ2-3; V: TRBV11-1; size: NA; CDR3: CASSLAGDTDTQYF; DNA: TGTGCCAGCAGCTTAGCGGGGGACACAGATACGCAGTATTTT
D: NA; J: TRBJ2-3; V: TRBV12-5; size: once; CDR3: CASGYGGTDTQYF; DNA: TGTGCTAGTGGTTACGGGGGAACAGATACGCAGTATTTT
D: NA; J: TRBJ2-6; V: TRBV9; size: NA; CDR3: CASSVGRRGANVLTF; DNA: TGTGCCAGCAGCGTAGGCAGGAGGGGGGCCAACGTCCTGACTTTC
D: TRBD2; J: TRBJ2-1; V: TRBV11-3; size: NA; CDR3: CASRGGEWHNEQFF; DNA: TGTGCCAGTCGGGGGGGGGAGTGGCACAATGAGCAGTTCTTC
D: NA; J: TRBJ1-2; V: TRBV10-3; size: NA; CDR3: CAISGRQSESGGYTF; DNA: TGTGCCATCAGTGGTCGACAGTCAGAATCGGGTGGCTACACCTTC
D: NA; J: TRBJ2-7; V: TRBV4-1; size: NA; CDR3: CASSQQQFYEQYF; DNA: TGCGCCAGCAGCCAACAACAGTTCTACGAGCAGTACTTC
D: TRBD2; J: TRBJ2-1; V: TRBV7-3; size: NA; CDR3: CASSEGTSGRARNEQFF; DNA: TGTGCCAGCAGCGAGGGGACTAGCGGGAGGGCCCGAAATGAGCAGTTCTTC
D: NA; J: TRBJ1-4; V: TRBV5-1; size: NA; CDR3: CASSLGGEKLFF; DNA: TGCGCCAGCAGCTTGGGGGGTGAAAAACTGTTTTTT
D: NA; J: TRBJ2-7; V: TRBV6-1; size: NA; CDR3: CASSPTVVSSYEQYF; DNA: TGTGCCAGCAGTCCGACAGTCGTAAGCTCCTACGAGCAGTACTTC
D: TRBD1; J: TRBJ1-4; V: TRBV19; size: NA; CDR3: CASIKGWDRGEKLFF; DNA: TGTGCCAGTATAAAGGGTTGGGACAGGGGGGAAAAACTGTTTTTT
D: NA; J: TRBJ2-7; V: TRBV2; size: NA; CDR3: CASKRVSYSEQYF; DNA: TGTGCCAGCAAGAGAGTAAGTTATTCCGAGCAGTACTTC
D: TRBD1; J: TRBJ2-1; V: TRBV28; size: NA; CDR3: CASRGMDRGIYNNEQFF; DNA: TGTGCCAGCAGGGGGATGGACAGGGGAATCTACAACAATGAGCAGTTCTTC
D: NA; J: TRBJ1-1; V: TRBV29-1; size: NA; CDR3: CSVLPRAKVGSEAFF; DNA: TGCAGCGTTCTCCCCCGGGCCAAAGTGGGGAGTGAAGCTTTCTTT
D: TRBD2; J: TRBJ2-2; V: TRBV5-1; size: NA; CDR3: CASSLALAGTGELFF; DNA: TGCGCCAGCAGCTTGGCACTAGCGGGCACCGGGGAGCTGTTTTTT
D: TRBD2; J: TRBJ2-7; V: TRBV28; size: NA; CDR3: CASRGAGLARSYEQYF; DNA: TGTGCCAGCAGGGGGGCGGGACTAGCGCGCTCCTACGAGCAGTACTTC
D: TRBD1; J: TRBJ2-7; V: TRBV6-6; size: NA; CDR3: CASRDRATYEQYF; DNA: TGTGCCAGCAGGGACAGGGCCACCTACGAGCAGTACTTC
D: NA; J: TRBJ1-4; V: TRBV30; size: NA; CDR3: CAWSPAQLNEKLFF; DNA: TGTGCCTGGAGTCCAGCACAGCTTAATGAAAAACTGTTTTTT
D: NA; J: TRBJ2-7; V: TRBV27; size: NA; CDR3: CASTPRPDTSYEQYF; DNA: TGTGCCAGCACCCCCAGACCCGATACCTCCTACGAGCAGTACTTC
D: TRBD2; J: TRBJ2-7; V: TRBV6-5; size: NA; CDR3: CASSYAGRSYEQYF; DNA: TGTGCCAGCAGTTACGCCGGGAGGTCCTACGAGCAGTACTTC
D: NA; J: TRBJ1-2; V: TRBV29-1; size: NA; CDR3: CSADVDYGYTF; DNA: TGCAGCGCTGACGTGGATTATGGCTACACCTTC
D: TRBD1; J: TRBJ2-7; V: TRBV2; size: NA; CDR3: CASYNRGGRYEQYF; DNA: TGTGCCAGCTATAACAGGGGTGGAAGGTACGAGCAGTACTTC
D: NA; J: TRBJ1-2; V: TRBV5-1; size: once; CDR3: CASSVLQGEGGYTF; DNA: TGCGCCAGCAGCGTTCTTCAGGGTGAGGGAGGCTACACCTTC
D: TRBD2; J: TRBJ2-5; V: TRBV9; size: NA; CDR3: CASSHPGGTTLQETQYF; DNA: TGTGCCAGCAGTCACCCCGGGGGGACTACCCTCCAAGAGACCCAGTACTTC
D: NA; J: TRBJ2-5; V: TRBV6-5; size: NA; CDR3: CASSYLDTQETQYF; DNA: TGTGCCAGCAGTTACTTAGACACGCAAGAGACCCAGTACTTC
D: TRBD2; J: TRBJ2-7; V: TRBV11-2; size: NA; CDR3: CASSSHSGRVPYEQYF; DNA: TGTGCCAGCAGCTCGCATAGCGGGAGAGTCCCCTACGAGCAGTACTTC